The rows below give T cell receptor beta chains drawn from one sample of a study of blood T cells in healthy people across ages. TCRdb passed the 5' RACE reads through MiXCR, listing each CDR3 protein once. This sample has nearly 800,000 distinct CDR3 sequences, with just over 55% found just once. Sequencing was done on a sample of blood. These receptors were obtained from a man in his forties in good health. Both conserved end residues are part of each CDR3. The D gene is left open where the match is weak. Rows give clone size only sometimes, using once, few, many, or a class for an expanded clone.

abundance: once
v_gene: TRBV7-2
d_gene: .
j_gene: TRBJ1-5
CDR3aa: CASSLMAGVDQPQHF
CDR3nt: TGTGCCAGCAGCTTAATGGCAGGGGTAGATCAGCCCCAGCATTTT

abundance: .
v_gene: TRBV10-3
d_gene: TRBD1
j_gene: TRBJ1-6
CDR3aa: CATWTGNNSPLHF
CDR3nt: TGTGCCACCTGGACAGGGAATAATTCACCCCTCCACTTT

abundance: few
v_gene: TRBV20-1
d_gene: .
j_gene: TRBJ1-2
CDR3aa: CSAEQGQLTYGYTF
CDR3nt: TGCAGTGCTGAACAGGGTCAACTGACCTATGGCTACACCTTC

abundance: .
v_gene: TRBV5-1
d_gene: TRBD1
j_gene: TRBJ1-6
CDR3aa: CASSRDRPDNSPLHF
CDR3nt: TGCGCCAGCAGCCGGGACAGGCCTGATAATTCACCCCTCCACTTT

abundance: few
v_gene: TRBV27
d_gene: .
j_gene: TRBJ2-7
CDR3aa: CASGMGSISYEQYF
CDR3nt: TGTGCCAGCGGTATGGGAAGTATCTCCTACGAGCAGTACTTC

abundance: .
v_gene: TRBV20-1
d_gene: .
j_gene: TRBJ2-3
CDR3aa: CSAEDGRRGTDTQYF
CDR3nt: TGCAGTGCCGAAGACGGGAGACGTGGCACAGATACGCAGTATTTT

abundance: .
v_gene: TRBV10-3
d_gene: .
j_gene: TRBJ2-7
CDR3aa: CAISEALQSYEQYF
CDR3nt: TGTGCCATCAGTGAGGCCTTACAGAGCTACGAGCAGTACTTC

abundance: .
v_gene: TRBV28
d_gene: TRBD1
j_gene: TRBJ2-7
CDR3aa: CASSMPGQGYEQYF
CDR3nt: TGTGCCAGCAGTATGCCGGGACAGGGTTACGAGCAGTACTTC

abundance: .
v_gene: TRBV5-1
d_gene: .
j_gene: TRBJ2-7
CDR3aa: CASSSPAPPNYEQYF
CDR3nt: TGCGCCAGCAGCTCGCCGGCGCCACCAAACTACGAGCAGTACTTC

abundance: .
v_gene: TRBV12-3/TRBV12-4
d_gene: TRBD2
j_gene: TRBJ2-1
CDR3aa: CASSRRTSGDTEQFF
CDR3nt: TGTGCCAGCAGTCGTAGGACTAGCGGGGACACTGAGCAGTTCTTC

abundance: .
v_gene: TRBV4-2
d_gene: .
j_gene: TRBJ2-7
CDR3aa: CASGTGRDYEQYF
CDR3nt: TGTGCCAGCGGCACCGGTCGGGACTACGAGCAGTACTTC

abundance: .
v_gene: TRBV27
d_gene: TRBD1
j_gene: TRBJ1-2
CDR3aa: CASRLQGSNYGYTF
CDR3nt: TGTGCCAGCAGGTTACAGGGGTCTAACTATGGCTACACCTTC

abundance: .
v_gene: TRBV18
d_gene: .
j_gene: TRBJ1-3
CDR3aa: CASSPSQLRNTIYF
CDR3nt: TGTGCCAGCTCACCATCCCAGCTCCGAAACACCATATATTTT

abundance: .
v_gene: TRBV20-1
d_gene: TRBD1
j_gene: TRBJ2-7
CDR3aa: CSARDRTGSSYEQYF
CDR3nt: TGCAGTGCTAGAGACCGGACAGGGAGCTCCTACGAGCAGTACTTC

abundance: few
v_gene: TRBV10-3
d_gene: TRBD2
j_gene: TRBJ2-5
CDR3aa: CATLRLLADQETQYF
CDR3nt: TGTGCCACCCTACGATTACTAGCGGACCAAGAGACCCAGTACTTC

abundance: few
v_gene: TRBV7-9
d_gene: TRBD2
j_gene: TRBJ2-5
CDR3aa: CASNVVPSQRGGGETQYF
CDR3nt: TGTGCCAGCAACGTAGTTCCATCCCAGCGGGGGGGCGGAGAGACCCAGTACTTC

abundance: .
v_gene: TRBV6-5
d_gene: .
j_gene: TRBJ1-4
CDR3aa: CASRDRAQKLFF
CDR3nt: TGTGCCAGCAGAGACCGGGCACAAAAACTGTTTTTT

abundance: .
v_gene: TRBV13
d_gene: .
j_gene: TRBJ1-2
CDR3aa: CASSPPGANYGYTF
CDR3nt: TGTGCCAGCAGCCCTCCGGGAGCTAACTATGGCTACACCTTC

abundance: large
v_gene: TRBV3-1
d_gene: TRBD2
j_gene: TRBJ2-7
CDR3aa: CASSHSGLATHEQYF
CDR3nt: TGTGCCAGCAGCCATTCAGGACTAGCTACCCACGAGCAGTACTTC

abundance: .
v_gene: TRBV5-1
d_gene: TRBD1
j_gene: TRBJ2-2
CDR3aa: CASSLYGTGDTGELFF
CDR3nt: TGCGCCAGCAGCCTTTACGGAACAGGGGACACCGGGGAGCTGTTTTTT

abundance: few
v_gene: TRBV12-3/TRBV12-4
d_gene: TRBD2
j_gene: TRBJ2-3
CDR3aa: CASRSVAGGTQYF
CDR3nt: TGTGCCAGCAGGTCCGTAGCGGGAGGAACGCAGTATTTT

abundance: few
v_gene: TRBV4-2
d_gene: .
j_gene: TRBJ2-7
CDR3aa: CASSLIQTSYEQYF
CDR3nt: TGTGCCAGCAGCCTGATACAGACCTCCTACGAGCAGTACTTC

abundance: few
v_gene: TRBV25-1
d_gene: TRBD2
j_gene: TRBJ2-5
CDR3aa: CASSPGKLAGGGETQYF
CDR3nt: TGTGCCAGCTCCCCCGGAAAACTAGCGGGGGGTGGAGAGACCCAGTACTTC

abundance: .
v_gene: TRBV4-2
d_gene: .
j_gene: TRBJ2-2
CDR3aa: CASSQESTGSSNTGELFF
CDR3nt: TGTGCCAGCAGCCAAGAATCAACAGGATCGTCGAACACCGGGGAGCTGTTTTTT

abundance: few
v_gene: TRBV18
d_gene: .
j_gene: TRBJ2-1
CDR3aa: CASSPPAYNEQFF
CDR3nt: TGTGCCAGCTCACCACCGGCCTACAATGAGCAGTTCTTC

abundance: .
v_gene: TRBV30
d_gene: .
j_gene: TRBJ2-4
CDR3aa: CAWSGSGENIQYF
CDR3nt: TGTGCCTGGAGTGGTTCAGGGGAAAACATTCAGTACTTC

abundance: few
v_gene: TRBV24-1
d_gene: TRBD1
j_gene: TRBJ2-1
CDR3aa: CATSDWTGGSYNEQFF
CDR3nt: TGTGCCACCAGTGACTGGACAGGGGGGTCCTACAATGAGCAGTTCTTC

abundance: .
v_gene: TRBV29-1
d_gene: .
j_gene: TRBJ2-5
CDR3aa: CSVEISLGETQYF
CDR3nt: TGCAGCGTTGAAATTTCCTTGGGGGAGACCCAGTACTTC

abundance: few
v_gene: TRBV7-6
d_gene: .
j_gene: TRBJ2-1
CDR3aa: CASSLVSVQNEQFF
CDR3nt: TGTGCCAGCAGCTTAGTATCGGTCCAGAATGAGCAGTTCTTC

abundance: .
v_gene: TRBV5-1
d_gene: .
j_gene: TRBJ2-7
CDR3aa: CASSAGRGSDEQYF
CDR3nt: TGCGCCAGCAGCGCGGGCAGGGGCTCCGACGAGCAGTACTTC

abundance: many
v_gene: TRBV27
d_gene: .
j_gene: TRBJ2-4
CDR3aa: CASSRNRVAKNIQYF
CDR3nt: TGTGCCAGCAGTCGGAACAGGGTAGCCAAAAACATTCAGTACTTC

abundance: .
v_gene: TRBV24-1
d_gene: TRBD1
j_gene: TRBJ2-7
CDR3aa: CATSDYGQGSYNEQYF
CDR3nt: TGTGCCACCAGTGATTACGGACAGGGAAGCTACAATGAGCAGTACTTC

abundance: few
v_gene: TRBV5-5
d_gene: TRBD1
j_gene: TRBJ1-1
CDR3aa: CASSLGDREAFF
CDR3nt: TGTGCCAGCAGCTTGGGGGACAGAGAAGCTTTCTTT

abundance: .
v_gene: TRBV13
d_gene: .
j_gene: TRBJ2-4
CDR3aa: CASSTGWESIQYF
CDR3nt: TGTGCCAGCAGTACGGGTTGGGAGAGCATTCAGTACTTC

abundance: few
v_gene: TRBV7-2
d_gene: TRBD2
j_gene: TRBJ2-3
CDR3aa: CASSSVGSGGTDTQYF
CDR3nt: TGTGCCAGCAGCTCCGTGGGGAGCGGGGGCACAGATACGCAGTATTTT

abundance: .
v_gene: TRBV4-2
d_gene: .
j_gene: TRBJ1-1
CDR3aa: CASSQDVASGAFF
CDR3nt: TGTGCCAGCAGCCAAGATGTTGCCTCGGGGGCTTTCTTT

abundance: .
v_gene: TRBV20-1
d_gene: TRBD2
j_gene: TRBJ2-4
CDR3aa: CSAIPEAREGSVEQYF
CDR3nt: TGCAGTGCTATTCCCGAGGCACGGGAGGGGTCCGTGGAGCAGTACTTC

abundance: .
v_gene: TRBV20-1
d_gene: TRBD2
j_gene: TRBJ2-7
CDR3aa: CSASGTSGSLGEQYF
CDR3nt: TGCAGTGCTAGCGGGACTAGCGGGAGTCTAGGCGAGCAGTACTTC